This T cell receptor (beta chain) was profiled in a study of T-cell memory formation after mild COVID-19. About the research overall: Clustering of TCRs was largely donor specific.

Whole-study findings and limits: Among clones peaking at day 37 in the second wave, SARS-CoV-2 specificity remained unconfirmed. Mainly in CM and EM were contracting CD4+ clones; CD8+ were in EMRA.

TCRdb re-analysed the 5' RACE reads in MiXCR, keeping a single row per CDR3 protein. Of 450,000 to 650,000 distinct CDR3 sequences listed, approximately 21% are singletons. This clonotype showed up just a few times. Its antigen is as yet unknown. V gave up 7 bases and J gave up 2 bases, with 9 bases separating them. The CDR3 sequence is 12 residues long. In germline, CDR1 is DFQATT, CDR2 SNEGSKA (reference sequence). The sequence was obtained from an adult woman who had mild COVID-19 (a few samples of this study predate the infection). Cell type and time point are not known. The specimen was PBMCs or a T cell subset sorted from them (not recorded which). The V gene is TRBV20-1, the J gene TRBJ1-5; D gene uncertain. CDR3 amino acids: CSVPTGNQPQHF. The CDR3 region has the DNA TGCAGTGTTCCCACAGGCAATCAGCCCCAGCATTTT.